The rows below give T cell receptor beta chains drawn from one sample of a study of a mutant IDH1 vaccine in newly diagnosed glioma. Data came from immunoSEQ multiplex PCR; TCRdb stores just in-frame clones and leaves some out. The sample has 40,000 or so clones; roughly 85% are singletons. Their antigen targets remain unknown. The specimen comprised PBMCs, sampled from a glioma patient whose treatment included an IDH1 peptide vaccine. The receptors stem from a man aged 40-50 years with glioma. Each CDR3 is given without its conserved first and last residue.

ASSDPDRAAGEQF,TRBV25-1,TRBJ2-1
ASSPVVAGSYEQY,TRBV6-5,TRBJ2-7
ASSFGTGGNQPQH,TRBV7-8,TRBJ1-5
ASSLWPFTGGEQY,TRBV19,TRBJ2-7
SVVGPPSRSYGYT,TRBV29-1,TRBJ1-2
ASRSGTSSYNEQF,TRBV7-2,TRBJ2-1
ASSQDWGTAYEQY,TRBV4-3,TRBJ2-7
ASTREQF,TRBV6-6,TRBJ2-1
ASSLTDIYTDTQY,TRBV19,TRBJ2-3
ASSLKRGQGATYEQY,TRBV14,TRBJ2-7
ASSLDGGAVQPQH,TRBV27,TRBJ1-5
ASSETVNYGYT,TRBV7-9,TRBJ1-2
ASSKGGQSSYEQY,TRBV19,TRBJ2-7
ASDTGSSGNTIY,TRBV18,TRBJ1-3
AISERYNEQF,TRBV10-3,TRBJ2-1
ASSIISGGHEQY,TRBV5-6,TRBJ2-7
ASSEVAGYNEQF,TRBV6-1,TRBJ2-1
ASTGRVGTGELF,TRBV19,TRBJ2-2
ASSEVAGRYNEQF,TRBV2,TRBJ2-1
ASSMGAGNTGELF,TRBV19,TRBJ2-2
ASSSVFGPYEQY,TRBV11-2,TRBJ2-7
ASSSAGGEQY,TRBV27,TRBJ2-7
ASRGPGLQETQY,TRBV4-1,TRBJ2-5
ASSRRLADHGGELF,TRBV6-6,TRBJ2-2
ASSLERGALGNIQY,TRBV13,TRBJ2-4
ARKLAGVMYQETQY,TRBV6-8,TRBJ2-5
ASSLIGGGRAQETQY,TRBV7-2,TRBJ2-5
ASRPPEQGAPEQY,TRBV5-1,TRBJ2-7
ASSESGLFYEQY,TRBV25-1,TRBJ2-7
ASSFPGGPGETQY,TRBV5-1,TRBJ2-5
ASSLVGTPGTDTQY,TRBV7-2,TRBJ2-3
ATRQSRRDEQY,TRBV28,TRBJ2-7
ASRTSGRGSDTQY,TRBV6-5,TRBJ2-3
ASSDRGYEQY,TRBV19,TRBJ2-7
ASSVVSGVTDTQY,TRBV9,TRBJ2-3
ASSLMEWVTDTQY,TRBV5-1,TRBJ2-3
ASSPQTTGGLYGYT,TRBV18,TRBJ1-2
ASSLGQGNQPQH,TRBV19,TRBJ1-5
ASRQPGQGSYEQY,TRBV28,TRBJ2-7
ASSQGGMDYGYT,TRBV4-1,TRBJ1-2
ASSYGWASSYEQY,TRBV6-5,TRBJ2-7
ATSRDLKGAIYGYT,TRBV15,TRBJ1-2
ASSLDTPPSPMNTEAF,TRBV7-6,TRBJ1-1
ASRMLSTPNTEAF,TRBV19,TRBJ1-1
ASSLARGHYNEQF,TRBV13,TRBJ2-1
ASSQDWAGELF,TRBV4-3,TRBJ2-2
ASSDLSGGANVLT,TRBV19,TRBJ2-6
SVEAPQRGYT,TRBV29-1,TRBJ1-2
ASSIGRLPPYEQY,TRBV19,TRBJ2-7
ASSRTGVLGEQY,TRBV5-6,TRBJ2-7
SVATGTSGSYEQY,TRBV29-1,TRBJ2-7
ASLEEGGRMNTEAF,TRBV19,TRBJ1-1
ASSQTSETYEQY,TRBV28,TRBJ2-7
ASSPPTAYGYT,TRBV9,TRBJ1-2
ASSAYQGQGVQAQY,TRBV5-1,TRBJ2-3
ASSLAGRATYEQY,TRBV7-2,TRBJ2-7
ATGRAVQSRNTIY,TRBV28,TRBJ1-3